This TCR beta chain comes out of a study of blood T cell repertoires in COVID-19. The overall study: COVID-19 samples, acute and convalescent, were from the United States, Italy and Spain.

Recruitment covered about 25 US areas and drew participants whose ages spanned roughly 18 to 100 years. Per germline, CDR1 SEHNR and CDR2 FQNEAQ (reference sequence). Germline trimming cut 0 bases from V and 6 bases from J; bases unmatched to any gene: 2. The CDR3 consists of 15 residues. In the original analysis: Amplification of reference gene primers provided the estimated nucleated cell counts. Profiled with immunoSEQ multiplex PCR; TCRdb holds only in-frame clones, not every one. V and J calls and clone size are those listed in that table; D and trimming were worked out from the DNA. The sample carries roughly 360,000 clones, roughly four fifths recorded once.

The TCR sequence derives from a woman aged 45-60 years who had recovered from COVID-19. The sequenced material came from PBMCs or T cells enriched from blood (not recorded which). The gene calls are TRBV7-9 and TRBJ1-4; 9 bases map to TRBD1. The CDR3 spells CASSLAGQGDEKLFF. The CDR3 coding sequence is TGTGCCAGCAGCTTAGCGGGACAGGGTGATGAAAAACTGTTTTTT.